These 18 T cell receptor beta chains share one sample of origin, sequenced in a study of blood T cells in healthy people across ages. For the second PCR, which ran for roughly 6 to 12 cycles, a sample-barcoded 5' primer and a J-beta primer mix were used. Each CDR3 protein is one row after TCRdb ran MiXCR on the 5' RACE reads. The sample lists fewer than 900,000 distinct CDR3 sequences, approximately 39% occurring once. The sequenced sample was blood. The receptor source for this set is a woman aged 55 to 70 in good health.

The V and J genes are TRBV27 and TRBJ2-7, with D perhaps matching TRBD2 (5 bases). V lost 5 bases and J 5 bases, leaving 22 bases between the germline ends. Germline-derived CDR1 and CDR2 are MNHEY and SMNVEV (reference sequence). The CDR3 sequence is 16 residues long. The CDR3 sequence: CASSRYRELNRDEQYF. The CDR3 DNA is TGTGCCAGCAGTAGATATCGGGAACTCAATCGGGACGAGCAGTACTTC.

CDR3 residues: CASSLGQGAGIDTQYF. In DNA form, the CDR3 reads TGCGCCAGCAGCTTGGGACAGGGGGCGGGTATAGATACGCAGTATTTT. V gene TRBV5-1 combines with J gene TRBJ2-3; 10 bases fit TRBD1. The CDR3 sequence is 16 residues long. Germline V gene data show CDR1 as SGHRS and CDR2 as YFSETQ. V lost 0 bases to trimming and J lost 5 bases; unmatched junction nucleotides: 6.

On this clonotype: At one end, the junction sequence differs from germline, possibly due to a read error. The rearrangement uses TRBV6-1 and TRBJ2-5; D is undetermined. The length of the CDR3 is 11 residues. Germline lookup yields CDR1 MNHNS and CDR2 SASEGT. The CDR3 is CVSNLRETQYF. The CDR3 nucleotides are TGTGTCAGCAACCTGCGGGAGACCCAGTACTTC.

Concerning this clonotype itself: At one of its ends the junction is not consistent with the germline gene, which may arise from a read error. This sequence joins TRBV4-3 and TRBJ2-7; D gene unclear. Germline CDR1 is LGHNA and CDR2 is YSLEER. The CDR3 is 15 amino acids. CDR3 region: CASSQDSHGTYELYF. The CDR3 DNA reads as TGCGCCAGCAGCCAAGATAGCCACGGTACCTACGAGCTGTACTTC.

This clonotype appeared a few times. The chain carries TRBV4-2 and TRBJ2-7; 10 nucleotides align to TRBD1. Per germline, CDR1 LGHNA and CDR2 YNFKEQ. With 5 bases clipped from V and 6 bases from J, the junction kept 10 bases outside the gene matches. The CDR3 runs 15 residues. The CDR3 spells CASSEAHGTGVEQYF. CDR3 nucleotides: TGTGCCAGCAGCGAAGCCCACGGGACAGGGGTCGAGCAGTACTTC.

This clonotype showed up just a few times. The chain uses TRBV4-3 and TRBJ2-5; 15 bases align to TRBD2. The CDR3 is 19 residues long. In germline, CDR1 is LGHNA, CDR2 YSLEER. Losses at the gene ends were 4 bases for V and 2 bases for J; bases not matched to a gene: 11. The DNA for the CDR3 is TGCGCCAGCAGCCTAGTTACCGGGACTAGCGGGAGGAATCAAGAGACCCAGTACTTC. It translates to CASSLVTGTSGRNQETQYF.

Turning to this clonotype: A much larger clone is a single base away; this may be a read error. This chain connects TRBV27 to TRBJ2-3; possibly TRBD1 for D (6 bases). Germline V gene data show CDR1 as MNHEY and CDR2 as SMNVEV (reference sequence). Trimming shortened V by 11 bases and J by 1 base, and 10 bases separated the two germline ends. The CDR3 has 12 residues. The CDR3 here is CAGSGGTDTQYF. CDR3 nucleotides: TGTGCCGGTTCAGGGGGCACAGATACGCAGTATTTT.

Only a few counts were recorded for this clonotype. This rearrangement joins TRBV21-1 to TRBJ2-1; the table calls TRBD1, which could not be checked here. TRBV21-1 is an annotated pseudogene. This CDR3 is 16 amino acids long. CDR3: CASSPPGPPTYTEQFF. DNA for the CDR3: TGTGCCAGCAGTCCCCCGGGACCCCCTACATACACTGAGCAGTTCTTC.

This clonotype has a handful of counts. V and J are TRBV7-2 and TRBJ1-2; D remains ambiguous. CDR3 length equals 12 residues. The V and J ends lost 2 bases and 5 bases respectively, with 6 bases between them. Germline-derived CDR1 and CDR2 are SGHTA and FQGNSA. The CDR3 DNA is TGTGCCAGCAGCTTAAATGGTTATGGCTACACCTTC. The encoded protein is CASSLNGYGYTF.

The chain uses TRBV4-2 and TRBJ2-1; weak D call: TRBD2 (5 bases). V gave up 0 bases and J gave up 9 bases, with 18 bases separating them. Germline CDR1 LGHNA, CDR2 YNFKEQ. This CDR3 is built from 16 residues. The CDR3 loop is CASSQDLDWGISEQFF. In DNA, the CDR3 is TGTGCCAGCAGCCAAGATTTGGACTGGGGAATCAGTGAGCAGTTCTTC.

The gene calls are TRBV6-2 or TRBV6-3 and TRBJ2-1; 11 bases match TRBD1. V shed 6 bases and J 13 bases; nucleotides not matched to a gene: 11. The CDR3 covers 14 residues. Germline V lookup: CDR1 MNHEY, CDR2 SVGEGT. The CDR3, as DNA: TGTGCCAGCAGCGGGACAGGGGGTCCAGAGACCCAGTTCTTC. Protein sequence: CASSGTGGPETQFF.

The V call is TRBV9, the J call TRBJ2-1, with 7 bases identical to TRBD2. The CDR3 totals 15 residues. Per germline, CDR1 SGDLS and CDR2 YYNGEE. The V gene end was trimmed by 0 bases and the J gene end by 6 bases; junction bases not matched to a gene: 6. The CDR3 nucleotides read TGTGCCAGCAGCGTAGGTCTAGCGGACCCCAATGAGCAGTTCTTC. Residues: CASSVGLADPNEQFF.

This clonotype was seen repeatedly, ten times or more. The chain uses TRBV7-2 and TRBJ1-2; 11 bases map to TRBD1. V lost 2 bases and J lost 4; bases outside the gene matches: 12. The germline CDR1 and CDR2 sequences are SGHTA and FQGNSA. The CDR3 has 18 amino acids. The CDR3 DNA follows: TGTGCCAGCAGCTTACCGGGACAGGGGGTCGTACCAGTCTATGGCTACACCTTC. Its protein product is CASSLPGQGVVPVYGYTF.

The chain joins TRBV4-1 to TRBJ2-1, with 12 bases lining up with TRBD2. Per germline, CDR1 MGHRA and CDR2 YSYEKL. Germline trimming cut 2 bases from V and 0 bases from J; bases unmatched to any gene: 11. The CDR3 loop spans 20 amino acids. This CDR3 is CASSQIELAGGQSSYNEQFF. CDR3 in DNA: TGCGCCAGCAGCCAAATCGAACTAGCGGGGGGCCAGAGCTCCTACAATGAGCAGTTCTTC.

This rearrangement joins TRBV28 to TRBJ1-5; D unclear. Germline CDR1 is MDHEN and CDR2 is SYDVKM. Between the trimmed V and J ends, which lost 2 bases and 8 bases, there was a span of 16 bases. This CDR3 has 15 amino acids. The CDR3: CASSLTQTQWEPQHF. CDR3 DNA sequence: TGTGCCAGCAGTTTAACCCAAACCCAGTGGGAGCCCCAGCATTTT.

This clonotype showed up many times. This chain connects TRBV12-3 or TRBV12-4 to TRBJ2-1; possible D gene TRBD2, 7 bases. The CDR3 is 12 residues long. V was clipped by 7 bases and J by 14 bases, with 18 bases between them. The CDR3 region has the DNA TGTGCCAGCACCCATCTGGGGAGGGGGGAGTTCTTC. Protein product: CASTHLGRGEFF.

The chain combines TRBV20-1 with TRBJ2-5; weak D call: TRBD2 (7 bases). Germline V lookup: CDR1 DFQATT, CDR2 SNEGSKA (reference sequence). This CDR3 region has 13 residues. V was cut by 3 bases and J by 11 bases, with 19 bases left in between. The CDR3 DNA is TGCAGTGCTAGGGGCGGGGGCCGGCGTGAGCAGTACTTC. Its translation is CSARGGGRREQYF.

The J gene is TRBJ1-2, the V gene TRBV12-3 or TRBV12-4; D ambiguous. Trimming took 7 bases from V and 4 from J, leaving 16 bases between them. The CDR3 runs to 14 residues. The CDR3 nucleotides are TGTGCCAGCACTCAGGACCACGCGGGCTATGGCTACACCTTC. Translation: CASTQDHAGYGYTF.